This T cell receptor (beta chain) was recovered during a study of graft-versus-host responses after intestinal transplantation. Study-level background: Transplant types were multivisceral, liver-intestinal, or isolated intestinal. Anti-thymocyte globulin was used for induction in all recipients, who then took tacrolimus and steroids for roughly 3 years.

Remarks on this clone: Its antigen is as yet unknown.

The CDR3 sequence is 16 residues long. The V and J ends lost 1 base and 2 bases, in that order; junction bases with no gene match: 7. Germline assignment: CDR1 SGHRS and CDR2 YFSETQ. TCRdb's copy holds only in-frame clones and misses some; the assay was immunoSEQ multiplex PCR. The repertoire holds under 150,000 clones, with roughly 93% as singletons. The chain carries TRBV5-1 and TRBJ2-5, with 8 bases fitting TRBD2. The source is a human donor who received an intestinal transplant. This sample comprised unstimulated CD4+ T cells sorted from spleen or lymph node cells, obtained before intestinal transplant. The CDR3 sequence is CASSLTSGPLQETQYF. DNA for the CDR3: TGCGCCAGCAGCTTGACTAGCGGCCCCCTACAAGAGACCCAGTACTTC.